This T cell receptor (beta chain) is from a study of identical twins. Study results and limitations: Out-of-frame sharing of TCR alpha in monozygotic twins was underestimated by models. Conclusions relied on cross-sectional statistical analysis, not following the same donors. A lower insertion count was a feature of abundant cord blood beta clonotypes, with no such feature in memory repertoires.

TCRdb passed the 5' RACE reads through MiXCR, listing each CDR3 protein once. The table shows over 250,000 distinct CDR3 sequences, with less than 9.5% occurring only once. Germline V gene lookup returns CDR1 SGHNT and CDR2 YYREEE (reference sequence). CDR3 length: 14 residues. V was shortened by 3 bases and J by 4 bases, with 13 bases between the two germline ends. In its sample, this clonotype was seen a few times. As yet, its antigen is unknown. Every sampled donor was Caucasian and healthy. Separately, the same data were catalogued under a study of yellow fever vaccine responses in identical twins.

This chain joins TRBV5-4 and TRBJ1-1; TRBD1 is a possible D gene (5 bases). The origin of this receptor is a woman between 18 and 30 years old in good health. The sequenced sample consisted of CD8+ T cells sorted from blood. CDR3 nucleotides: TGTGCCAGCAGCTCCCGGACGGGGGGCACTGAAGCTTTCTTT. It is translated as CASSSRTGGTEAFF.